These 22 T cell receptor beta chains share one sample of origin, sequenced in a study of cytotoxic CD8 clonotypes in ibrutinib-treated CLL. TCRdb's table, derived via immunoSEQ multiplex PCR, lists solely in-frame clones and lacks some. Of 150,000 or so clones in the sample, about 75% were seen once. This specimen was PBMCs, taken after 24 months of ibrutinib treatment. All receptors derive from a human donor with chronic lymphocytic leukemia.

This clone has only a few counts. This sequence joins TRBV27 and TRBJ1-2, with a possible D match to TRBD1 (5 bases). Germline-derived CDR1 and CDR2 are MNHEY and SMNVEV (reference sequence). V lost 6 bases, J lost 3 bases, and 11 bases lay in between. The CDR3 spans 13 residues. The CDR3 nucleotides are TGTGCCAGCAGACACGACAGAGACTATGGCTACACCTTC. Its protein product is CASRHDRDYGYTF.

The chain combines TRBV30 with TRBJ1-1; 8 bases map to TRBD1. The CDR3 sequence is 16 residues long. V trimming: 3 bases; J trimming: 4 bases; junction bases outside the gene matches: 13. The germline CDR1 and CDR2 sequences are GTSNPN and SVGIG (reference sequence). The CDR3: CAWRSPGGRGSTEAFF. The CDR3 bases are TGTGCCTGGAGGAGCCCAGGGGGCAGAGGGAGCACTGAAGCTTTCTTT. The full variable domain, with the rest looked up from reference TRBV30 and TRBJ1-1, is SQTIHQWPATLVQPVGSPLSLECTVEGTSNPNLYWYRQAAGRGLQLLFYSVGIGQISSEVPQNLSASRPQDRQFILSSKKLLLSDSGFYLCAWRSPGGRGSTEAFFGQGTRLTVV.

The chain carries TRBV6-6 and TRBJ1-1, with D possibly being TRBD1 (5 bases). The germline gives CDR1 MNHNY, CDR2 SVGAGI (reference sequence). Trimming removed 2 bases from V and 10 bases from J, with 20 bases in between. The CDR3 is made up of 15 amino acids. The CDR3 spells CASSYGVQGPSGAFF. The CDR3 DNA follows: TGTGCCAGCAGTTACGGGGTCCAGGGCCCGTCGGGAGCTTTCTTT.

V usage is TRBV6-1 and J usage is TRBJ1-1; D unclear. Trimming took off 5 bases at V and 4 bases at J, with 14 bases between the two ends. The CDR3 runs to 14 residues. Germline V lookup: CDR1 MNHNS, CDR2 SASEGT. Here the CDR3 DNA reads TGTGCCAGCAGTCCCCGGTGGAGTGGCACTGAAGCTTTCTTT. Its protein is CASSPRWSGTEAFF.

The rearrangement links TRBV28 to TRBJ2-7; D gene unclear. CDR1 and CDR2 from the germline V gene are MDHEN and SYDVKM. Trimming shortened V by 6 bases and J by 4 bases, and 7 bases separated the two germline ends. CDR3 length: 11 amino acids. The CDR3 DNA follows: TGTGCCAGCAGCCAAAATTACGAGCAGTACTTC. The encoded protein is CASSQNYEQYF.

This chain uses TRBV5-1 with TRBJ2-5; 10 bases line up with TRBD1. Germline V gene sequence: CDR1 SGHRS, CDR2 YFSETQ. V dropped 4 bases and J dropped 5; count of bases not matched to a gene: 2. The CDR3 totals 13 residues. The CDR3 here is CASSMTGGETQYF. DNA for the CDR3: TGCGCCAGCAGCATGACAGGGGGCGAGACCCAGTACTTC. Full variable domain (rest looked up from reference TRBV5-1 and TRBJ2-5): KAGVTQTPRYLIKTRGQQVTLSCSPISGHRSVSWYQQTPGQGLQFLFEYFSETQRNKGNFPGRFSGRQFSNSRSEMNVSTLELGDSALYLCASSMTGGETQYFGPGTRLLVL.

This sequence joins TRBV6-1 and TRBJ1-2; perhaps TRBD1 as D (5 bases). This CDR3 region has 12 residues. From germline, CDR1 is MNHNS and CDR2 SASEGT. V lost 6 bases to trimming and J lost 10 bases, with 15 bases between them. CDR3 loop: CASRAGIFVYTF. CDR3 bases: TGTGCCAGCAGGGCAGGGATTTTTGTCTACACCTTC.

The chain joins TRBV25-1 to TRBJ2-1; TRBD1 aligns across 9 bases. Germline V gives CDR1 MGHDK, CDR2 SYGVNS. The length of the CDR3 is 17 residues. The trim removed 3 bases at V and 4 bases at J, leaving 10 bases unmatched. The CDR3 coding sequence is TGTGCCAGCAGTGACTCAACCGGGACAGGGCGTTACAATGAGCAGTTCTTC. Translated: CASSDSTGTGRYNEQFF.

The V call is TRBV5-1, the J call TRBJ2-3; D gene unclear. The CDR3 totals 15 residues. In germline, CDR1 is SGHRS, CDR2 YFSETQ. V lost 1 base and J lost 2, with 11 bases in between. Here the CDR3 reads CASSLSGQNTDTQYF. For the CDR3, the DNA is TGCGCCAGCAGCTTGTCGGGTCAGAACACAGATACGCAGTATTTT.

The V and J genes are TRBV27 and TRBJ1-1; a possible D gene is TRBD1 (5 bases). The germline V and J ends were trimmed by 3 bases and 10 bases, with 21 bases remaining between them. Germline V gene lookup returns CDR1 MNHEY and CDR2 SMNVEV (reference sequence). The CDR3 is made up of 15 amino acids. CDR3 sequence: CASSFGARDGSRAFF. The CDR3 coding sequence is TGTGCCAGCAGTTTTGGGGCCAGGGACGGGTCGAGAGCTTTCTTT.

The V call is TRBV19, the J call TRBJ2-2; TRBD1 agrees at 9 bases. Per the germline V gene, CDR1 is LNHDA and CDR2 is SQIVND (reference sequence). J was trimmed by 5 bases and V by 10 bases; bases with no gene match: 8. The CDR3 loop spans 14 amino acids. CDR3: CATSGTGNTGELFF. The DNA of the CDR3 is TGTGCCACCTCCGGGACAGGGAATACCGGGGAGCTGTTTTTT. Complete variable domain (other parts from reference TRBV19 and TRBJ2-2): DGGITQSPKYLFRKEGQNVTLSCEQNLNHDAMYWYRQDPGQGLRLIYYSQIVNDFQKGDIAEGYSVSREKKESFPLTVTSAQKNPTAFYLCATSGTGNTGELFFGEGSRLTVL.

This clone was counted a single time. V usage is TRBV9 and J usage is TRBJ2-3; no clear D. Trimming cost V 6 bases and J 8 bases, with 13 bases left between them. The germline V gene encodes CDR1 SGDLS and CDR2 YYNGEE. The CDR3 spans 12 residues. CDR3 in DNA: TGTGCCAGCAACCCCGGTCCGGGTACGCAGTATTTT. As protein: CASNPGPGTQYF.

This clone was seen once. The chain recombines TRBV2 with TRBJ2-5; tentative D call: TRBD2 (5 bases). The V gene's germline CDR1 is SNHLY and CDR2 FYNNEI. Trimming stripped 6 bases from V and 5 bases from J, with 10 bases between. CDR3 length: 12 amino acids. The CDR3: CASSLGEETQYF. CDR3 DNA sequence: TGTGCCAGCAGCCTTGGGGAGGAGACCCAGTACTTC. Full variable domain (outside the CDR3, taken from reference TRBV2 and TRBJ2-5): EPEVTQTPSHQVTQMGQEVILRCVPISNHLYFYWYRQILGQKVEFLVSFYNNEISEKSEIFDDQFSVERPDGSNFTLKIRSTKLEDSAMYFCASSLGEETQYFGPGTRLLVL.

The gene calls are TRBV9 and TRBJ1-2; possible D gene TRBD1, 6 bases. Germline values: CDR1 SGDLS, CDR2 YYNGEE. The CDR3 totals 15 residues. The V end was cut by 4 bases, the J end by 7 bases, with 20 bases between. The CDR3 spells CASSPTLVGGAGYTF. The CDR3 coding sequence is TGTGCCAGCAGCCCTACCCTTGTCGGGGGGGCTGGCTACACCTTC.

This clone was counted at least ten times. The chain couples TRBV10-3 to TRBJ1-5, with D maybe TRBD1 (5 bases). This CDR3 comprises 12 residues. Germline assignment: CDR1 ENHRY and CDR2 SYGVKD. Trimming took off 10 bases at V and 5 bases at J, with 12 bases between the two ends. CDR3 DNA: TGTGCCACCGCGGTAGGGGATCAGCCCCAGCATTTT. Translated: CATAVGDQPQHF.

The chain recombines TRBV6-5 with TRBJ1-1; no definite D call. Between the trimmed V and J ends, which lost 6 bases and 1 base, there was a span of 12 bases. CDR3 size: 14 residues. Germline loops: CDR1 MNHEY, CDR2 SVGAGI. Written as DNA, the CDR3 is TGTGCCAGCAGGGAATGGGAGGGGAACACTGAAGCTTTCTTT. Translation: CASREWEGNTEAFF.

V gene TRBV27 combines with J gene TRBJ1-4; 7 bases map to TRBD1. This CDR3 has 15 amino acids. CDR1 is MNHEY, CDR2 SMNVEV, per germline (reference sequence). V dropped 1 base and J dropped 2; count of bases not matched to a gene: 1. The CDR3 spells CASSLWGQTNEKLFF. As DNA, the CDR3 is TGTGCCAGCAGTTTATGGGGACAGACTAATGAAAAACTGTTTTTT.

The chain couples TRBV7-2 to TRBJ2-1; 8 positions match TRBD1. This CDR3 is 17 amino acids long. The germline CDR1 and CDR2 sequences are SGHTA and FQGNSA. The junction had 13 bases not matched to a gene; V was cut back by 5 bases and J by 4 bases. CDR3 DNA sequence: TGTGCCAGCAGCCCGGCGGCGACAGGGGACTCGTACAATGAGCAGTTCTTC. Protein sequence: CASSPAATGDSYNEQFF.

The chain employs TRBV7-2 and TRBJ1-2; TRBD1 matches 8 bases. J gave up 2 bases and V 5 bases, and 4 bases lay outside the gene matches. Germline CDR1 reads SGHTA; CDR2 reads FQGNSA. The CDR3 is 14 amino acids. CDR3 sequence (DNA): TGTGCCAGCAGCACCCGACAGGGGAACTATGGCTACACCTTC. Its protein is CASSTRQGNYGYTF.

This clone has only a few counts. The rearrangement joins TRBV6-5 to TRBJ2-3; 12 positions agree with TRBD2. Trimming at V came to 7 bases and at J to 4 bases, leaving 6 bases not matched to a gene. Germline V lookup: CDR1 MNHEY, CDR2 SVGAGI. This CDR3 region has 15 residues. The CDR3 protein is CASTRTSGVPDTQYF. DNA of the CDR3: TGTGCCAGCACCCGGACTAGCGGGGTGCCAGATACGCAGTATTTT.

As regards this clone: At the DNA level, this CDR3 is encoded by other sequences in the same sample as well. In nucleotides, the CDR3 is TGTGCCAGCAGTTACTCGAAGGCAGGGGGAGAGGAAAAACTGTTTTTT. Its protein product is CASSYSKAGGEEKLFF. The chain is built from TRBV6-5 and TRBJ1-4; TRBD1 matches 7 bases. Looked up from germline, CDR1 is MNHEY and CDR2 is SVGAGI. V gave up 0 bases and J gave up 8 bases; unmatched junction bases: 9. The CDR3 covers 16 residues.

This clone was seen ten or more times. The rearrangement joins TRBV7-2 to TRBJ1-2; D is possibly TRBD1 (6 bases). V lost 6 bases and J lost 6, with 14 bases in between. This CDR3 comprises 13 residues. Germline assignment: CDR1 SGHTA and CDR2 FQGNSA. In DNA, the CDR3 is TGTGCCAGCAGACCCTCAGGGGCGCATGGCTACACCTTC. Amino acid sequence: CASRPSGAHGYTF.